Presented here are 26 T cell receptor beta chains from one specimen sequenced in a study of blood T cell repertoires in COVID-19. Generated by immunoSEQ multiplex PCR, the TCRdb table keeps only in-frame clones and is missing some. The table lists roughly 130,000 clones, roughly 83% of them singletons. Sequenced: peripheral blood. The receptor set was obtained from a woman under 40 who had recovered from COVID-19.

V usage is TRBV7-8 and J usage is TRBJ1-1; D is uncertain. CDR1 SGHVS and CDR2 FQNEAQ come from the germline V gene. The CDR3 totals 14 residues. Trimming removed 4 bases from V and 0 bases from J, with 9 bases in between. The CDR3 here is CASSSRDVNTEAFF. CDR3 bases: TGTGCCAGCAGCTCTCGGGATGTGAACACTGAAGCTTTCTTT.

The V call is TRBV6-5, the J call TRBJ1-5; unclear D gene. The CDR3 covers 13 residues. The germline V gene has CDR1 MNHEY and CDR2 SVGAGI. Trimming left V 8 bases short and J 1 base short, with 9 bases between. Here the CDR3 reads CASRSVSNQPQHF. The CDR3 DNA sequence: TGTGCCAGCCGTTCTGTAAGCAATCAGCCCCAGCATTTT.

The J gene is TRBJ2-1, the V gene TRBV5-8; 8 bases are a match to TRBD1. The germline V gene has CDR1 SGHTS and CDR2 YDEGEE. The junction had 5 bases not matched to a gene; V was cut back by 1 base and J by 8 bases. The CDR3 has 14 residues. The CDR3 loop is CASSLSQGAYEQFF. CDR3 nucleotides: TGTGCCAGCAGCTTGTCGCAGGGGGCTTATGAGCAGTTCTTC. The variable domain in full, with the rest retrieved from reference TRBV5-8 and TRBJ2-1, is EAGVTQSPTHLIKTRGQQATLRCSPISGHTSVYWYQQALGLGLQFLLWYDEGEERNRGNFPPRFSGRQFPNYSSELNVNALELEDSALYLCASSLSQGAYEQFFGPGTRLTVL.

The rearrangement links TRBV11-3 to TRBJ2-5; possible D gene TRBD2, 6 bases. V was trimmed by 5 bases and J by 2 bases, leaving 12 bases between them. There are 14 residues in the CDR3. The V gene's germline CDR1 is SGHNT and CDR2 YENEEA. This chain's CDR3 is CASSLGGGQETQYF. The CDR3 region has the DNA TGTGCCAGCAGCCTCGGGGGTGGTCAAGAGACCCAGTACTTC.

The chain links TRBV5-1 to TRBJ2-5; 9 bases agree with TRBD2. Germline V CDR1 and CDR2: SGHRS, YFSETQ. V was pared by 4 bases and J by 4 bases, with 8 bases of the junction left unmatched. The CDR3 extends over 15 amino acids. CDR3 coding DNA: TGCGCCAGCAGCAACTTAGCGGGAGCTGGAGAGACCCAGTACTTC. This gives the protein CASSNLAGAGETQYF.

V gene TRBV6-1 combines with J gene TRBJ1-2; weak D call: TRBD1 (5 bases). The V gene lost 1 base and the J gene lost 3 bases, with 9 bases spanning the gap. The CDR3 contains 14 residues. Germline-derived CDR1 and CDR2 are MNHNS and SASEGT. The CDR3 region is CASSEEWGDYGYTF. The CDR3 DNA is TGTGCCAGCAGTGAAGAATGGGGGGACTATGGCTACACCTTC.

The chain uses TRBV10-3 and TRBJ1-1, with D possibly matching TRBD1 (6 bases). The V gene lost 10 bases and the J gene lost 0 bases, with 12 bases spanning the gap. Per germline, CDR1 ENHRY and CDR2 SYGVKD. CDR3 length equals 13 residues. The CDR3 loop reads CASLGTMNTEAFF. The DNA for the CDR3 is TGTGCCAGTCTCGGGACAATGAACACTGAAGCTTTCTTT.

V gene TRBV3-1 (or the pseudogene TRBV3-2) combines with J gene TRBJ2-7; D uncertain. CDR1 LGHDT and CDR2 YNNKEL come from the germline V gene (reference sequence). Trimming stripped 2 bases from V and 4 bases from J, with 6 bases between. This CDR3 comprises 12 residues. The CDR3: CASSQSRYEQYF. CDR3 DNA sequence: TGTGCCAGCAGCCAAAGTCGGTACGAGCAGTACTTC.

The chain couples TRBV15 to TRBJ1-3, with D hard to call. The CDR3 is made up of 17 amino acids. Per the germline V gene, CDR1 is LNHNV and CDR2 is YYDKDF (reference sequence). Deletions cut 1 base from V and 0 bases from J, with 13 bases between. The CDR3 bases are TGTGCCACCAGCAGAGGAGGGAGGTTATACTCTGGAAACACCATATATTTT. Amino acids: CATSRGGRLYSGNTIYF.

J is TRBJ2-1 and V is TRBV18; D is possibly TRBD1 (5 bases). The CDR3 is 14 amino acids. Trimming pared 8 bases from V and 3 bases from J, leaving 14 bases between. In germline, CDR1 is KGHSH, CDR2 LQKENI. The CDR3 region is CASTKDRNYNEQFF. The CDR3, as DNA: TGTGCCAGCACTAAAGACAGAAACTACAATGAGCAGTTCTTC.

The chain links TRBV3-1 (or the pseudogene TRBV3-2) to TRBJ2-3, with 9 bases aligning to TRBD2. Per the germline V gene, CDR1 is LGHDT and CDR2 is YNNKEL (reference sequence). With V trimmed by 0 bases and J by 5 bases, 12 bases remained unmatched. The CDR3 covers 18 residues. The CDR3 sequence: CASSQDIAGVGERDTQYF. The CDR3 nucleotides are TGTGCCAGCAGCCAAGATATAGCGGGAGTAGGGGAAAGAGATACGCAGTATTTT.

The chain combines TRBV3-1 (or the pseudogene TRBV3-2) with TRBJ1-3; 7 nucleotides match TRBD1. Looked up from germline, CDR1 is LGHDT and CDR2 is YNNKEL (reference sequence). This CDR3 has 15 residues. After removal of 4 bases from V and 4 bases from J, the junction contained 7 bases not matched to a gene. CDR3 DNA: TGTGCCAGCAGCCTACAGGGGACGGGCGGAAACACCATATATTTT. Protein sequence: CASSLQGTGGNTIYF.

The chain joins TRBV6-5 to TRBJ2-1; D is perhaps TRBD1 (6 bases). The CDR3 is 13 amino acids. Per the germline V gene, CDR1 is MNHEY and CDR2 is SVGAGI. The V gene lost 5 bases and the J gene lost 8 bases, with 13 bases spanning the gap. This CDR3 reads CASSPGRTDEQFF. The CDR3 bases are TGTGCCAGCAGTCCGGGGCGGACAGATGAGCAGTTCTTC.

This clone was recorded only once. This sequence joins TRBV11-2 and TRBJ2-1; 15 nucleotides line up with TRBD2. V shed 8 bases, J shed 14 bases, and the junction held 10 bases outside the gene matches. Looked up from germline, CDR1 is SGHAT and CDR2 is FQNNGV. There are 14 residues in the CDR3. CDR3 region: CASGWTSGGAEKFF. The CDR3 DNA reads TGTGCCAGCGGATGGACTAGCGGGGGGGCCGAGAAGTTCTTC. The full variable domain, rest sourced from reference TRBV11-2 and TRBJ2-1, is EAGVAQSPRYKIIEKRQSVAFWCNPISGHATLYWYQQILGQGPKLLIQFQNNGVVDDSQLPKDRFSAERLKGVDSTLKIQPAKLEDSAVYLCASGWTSGGAEKFFGPGTRLTVL.

The rearrangement uses TRBV30 and TRBJ2-1; 9 bases line up with TRBD1. The CDR3 is 14 amino acids. Germline V gives CDR1 GTSNPN, CDR2 SVGIG (reference sequence). The junction had 8 bases not matched to a gene; V was cut back by 4 bases and J by 7 bases. In DNA form, the CDR3 reads TGTGCCTGGATGACCGGGACAGGGCGGAATGAGCAGTTCTTC. Amino acids: CAWMTGTGRNEQFF.

This chain joins TRBV20-1 and TRBJ2-3; 7 bases match TRBD1. CDR1 DFQATT and CDR2 SNEGSKA come from the germline V gene (reference sequence). The CDR3 loop spans 11 amino acids. V dropped 6 bases and J dropped 6; count of bases not matched to a gene: 3. CDR3 sequence: CSATQGDTQYF. DNA of the CDR3: TGCAGTGCCACACAGGGGGATACGCAGTATTTT.

This clone was found once. This rearrangement joins TRBV7-2 to TRBJ2-2; D perhaps matches TRBD2 (6 bases). V shed 3 bases and J shed 7 bases, with 9 bases lying between them. The CDR3 loop spans 13 amino acids. Germline CDR1 and CDR2: SGHTA and FQGNSA. CDR3 sequence (DNA): TGTGCCAGCAGCTTGGGGCGGGACGGGGAGCTGTTTTTT. It translates to CASSLGRDGELFF.

This clone was counted between two and nine times. The chain links TRBV6-5 to TRBJ2-1; the match to TRBD2 covers 7 bases. Germline V gene lookup returns CDR1 MNHEY and CDR2 SVGAGI. This CDR3 spans 15 amino acids. The junction had 12 bases not matched to a gene; V was cut back by 4 bases and J by 9 bases. For the CDR3, the DNA is TGTGCCAGCAGTTCTTACCCTGGCGGGAGAACTGAGCAGTTCTTC. This gives the protein CASSSYPGGRTEQFF.

V is TRBV11-2 and J is TRBJ1-2; D is unresolved. V was clipped by 2 bases and J by 4 bases, with 11 bases between them. The CDR3 runs 14 residues. Germline V gene lookup returns CDR1 SGHAT and CDR2 FQNNGV. The chain's CDR3 is CASSLNFAGYGYTF. The DNA for the CDR3 is TGTGCCAGCAGCTTAAATTTTGCCGGCTATGGCTACACCTTC. The whole variable domain, filled in from reference TRBV11-2 and TRBJ1-2, reads EAGVAQSPRYKIIEKRQSVAFWCNPISGHATLYWYQQILGQGPKLLIQFQNNGVVDDSQLPKDRFSAERLKGVDSTLKIQPAKLEDSAVYLCASSLNFAGYGYTFGSGTRLTVV.

V and J are TRBV5-1 and TRBJ2-5, with D possibly being TRBD2 (5 bases). The CDR3 is 15 amino acids. V was cut by 4 bases and J by 0 bases, with 13 bases left in between. Germline V gives CDR1 SGHRS, CDR2 YFSETQ. This CDR3 is CASSAFRGYQETQYF. The CDR3 DNA follows: TGCGCCAGCAGCGCGTTCAGAGGGTACCAAGAGACCCAGTACTTC.

This clone was observed a few times. This chain connects TRBV4-1 to TRBJ2-1, with TRBD1 matching 10 bases. This CDR3 comprises 16 residues. V dropped 0 bases and J dropped 7; count of bases not matched to a gene: 6. CDR1 MGHRA and CDR2 YSYEKL come from the germline V gene. Here the CDR3 DNA reads TGCGCCAGCAGCCAAGAAGATGGACAGGGGGGGAATGAGCAGTTCTTC. It translates to CASSQEDGQGGNEQFF.

Comment on this clone: Other DNA variants within this sample encode the same CDR3. J is TRBJ2-3 and V is TRBV3-1 (or the pseudogene TRBV3-2), with D tentatively TRBD2 (6 bases). The V and J ends lost 4 bases and 0 bases respectively, with 11 bases between them. Germline CDR1 and CDR2: LGHDT and YNNKEL (reference sequence). The CDR3 has 15 residues. This CDR3 reads CASSPTGTSTDTQYF. As DNA, the CDR3 is TGTGCCAGCAGCCCTACCGGGACTAGCACAGATACGCAGTATTTT.

The chain joins TRBV11-3 to TRBJ1-1; a possible D gene is TRBD1 (6 bases). Germline V gene lookup returns CDR1 SGHNT and CDR2 YENEEA. V was trimmed by 3 bases and J by 7 bases, leaving 15 bases between them. CDR3 length: 14 residues. Here the CDR3 DNA reads TGTGCCAGCAGCTTGGGACACGGATCCCGTGAAGCTTTCTTT. Translation gives CASSLGHGSREAFF.

The chain uses TRBV21-1 and TRBJ1-2; the D segment call TRBD1 is taken from the table without a DNA check. TRBV21-1 is recorded as a pseudogene. This CDR3 region has 14 residues. In nucleotides, the CDR3 is TGTGCCAGCAGCAAAGACCCAGAAGACTATGGCTACACCTTC. It specifies CASSKDPEDYGYTF.

The rearrangement links TRBV7-8 to TRBJ2-7; 14 bases match TRBD2. The germline gives CDR1 SGHVS, CDR2 FQNEAQ. V shed 6 bases, J shed 4 bases, and the junction held 11 bases outside the gene matches. The CDR3 extends over 17 amino acids. Written as DNA, the CDR3 is TGTGCCAGCAGTCCCGGGACTAGCGGGGGTCTAGTATACGAGCAGTACTTC. Protein product: CASSPGTSGGLVYEQYF. Supplemented by reference TRBV7-8 and TRBJ2-7, the full variable domain reads GAGVSQSPRYKVAKRGQDVALRCDPISGHVSLFWYQQALGQGPEFLTYFQNEAQLDKSGLPSDRFFAERPEGSVSTLKIQRTQQEDSAVYLCASSPGTSGGLVYEQYFGPGTRLTVT.

The rearrangement uses TRBV19 and TRBJ2-3; D gene ambiguous. CDR1 is LNHDA and CDR2 is SQIVND in the germline V gene (reference sequence). The CDR3 contains 16 residues. The V end lost 3 bases, the J end lost 5 bases, and 18 bases lay between the germline ends. The CDR3 region has the DNA TGTGCCAGTAGTATGCGGCTTGCGGATCCGGGAGATACGCAGTATTTT. Its protein product is CASSMRLADPGDTQYF.